These T cell receptor beta chains were read from a single sample in a study of cytomegalovirus exposure and HLA in healthy donors. Libraries were prepared by immunoSEQ multiplex PCR; TCRdb keeps only in-frame clonotypes and omits some of them. The profile shows roughly 99,000 clones, roughly 72% of them singletons. The material sequenced was PBMCs. Source of these receptors: a man aged 30 to 39 in good health and CMV-seronegative. Both conserved end residues are trimmed from each CDR3.

v_gene	j_gene	CDR3aa
TRBV7-6	TRBJ1-2	ASSNPGQGVGYT
TRBV30	TRBJ2-2	AWSVPGKLF
TRBV19	TRBJ1-1	ASRGQGTPEAF
TRBV6-1	TRBJ2-5	ASSEAGWTSRGHRETQY
TRBV5-1	TRBJ2-7	ASSLRLSPYEQY
TRBV19	TRBJ1-3	ASSIFLQGRAGTIY
TRBV11-2	TRBJ2-2	ASSFVSTANTGELF
TRBV9	TRBJ2-7	ASSVGPAATYEQY
TRBV4-2	TRBJ1-1	ASSQVGSPEAF
TRBV11-2	TRBJ2-7	ASSSSIISEGARSYEQY
TRBV30	TRBJ1-2	AWRVVDSYGYT
TRBV7-9	TRBJ2-7	ASSPTSGGSGGTYEQY
TRBV7-3	TRBJ1-1	ASSQTRNTEAF
TRBV11-3	TRBJ2-2	ASSLGGGNTGELF
TRBV5-1	TRBJ1-1	ASSLEPGQGMRNTEAF
TRBV6-1	TRBJ1-1	ASNQDRNTEAF
TRBV28	TRBJ2-7	ASSTQEGSIREQY
TRBV27	TRBJ2-7	ASSGRANPGEQY
TRBV18	TRBJ1-3	ASSPLRSHSGNTIY
TRBV5-6	TRBJ1-1	ASRRTGRASGEAF
TRBV29-1	TRBJ2-2	SVRGGIGTGELF
TRBV2	TRBJ2-7	ASRTTGISYEQY
TRBV11-3	TRBJ2-3	ASSLGAGGSTDTQY
TRBV2	TRBJ2-1	ASSDRRGGEQF
TRBV19	TRBJ2-2	ASSIDEGLGGELF
TRBV9	TRBJ1-4	ASSAYRGGEKLF
TRBV28	TRBJ1-2	ASSLWGRAGYT
TRBV6-1	TRBJ2-3	ASSEMGQGTDTQY
TRBV15	TRBJ2-5	ATSRDTGLKETQY
TRBV2	TRBJ2-3	ASKRTGTPRVDTQY
TRBV5-6	TRBJ2-5	ASSYWGGRETQY
TRBV5-1	TRBJ2-7	ASSVDRSLTYEQY
TRBV6-6	TRBJ2-7	ASSRAASDAYEQY
TRBV5-4	TRBJ1-6	ASSQSGAPWGNSPLH
TRBV4-1	TRBJ1-4	ASSQAGEGTNEKLF
TRBV19	TRBJ1-6	ASSRTRGNNSPLH
TRBV29-1	TRBJ2-1	SESSGSLDEQF
TRBV6-6	TRBJ2-5	ASSWTRGATETQY
TRBV30	TRBJ2-3	AWSEGRDTDTQY
TRBV7-8	TRBJ2-2	ASSLAGDRRAGELF
TRBV5-1	TRBJ2-2	ASSLEDRATGELF
TRBV19	TRBJ2-1	ASSIDGTVYNEQF
TRBV5-4	TRBJ2-1	ASSSRTGDRGEQF
TRBV5-1	TRBJ2-3	ASSLFTSDTQY
TRBV28	TRBJ1-6	ASSLISDNSPLH
TRBV19	TRBJ2-6	ASTGPRQGAANVLT
TRBV5-5	TRBJ1-4	ASSQKTPQKPGVVNEKLF
TRBV9	TRBJ1-2	ASSVDSHRAGSNYGYT
TRBV7-2	TRBJ2-3	ASSSRLAGHTDTQY
TRBV7-3	TRBJ2-6	ASSFRGPSGANVLT
TRBV7-3	TRBJ1-1	ASSPTGQSTEAF
TRBV5-1	TRBJ1-3	ASSVQGATGNTIY
TRBV6-1	TRBJ2-3	ASSTGQGAADTQY
TRBV4-1	TRBJ2-4	ASSQDGGGLVENIQY
TRBV9	TRBJ1-6	ASSPRTDRRSSYNSPLH
TRBV5-5	TRBJ2-1	ASSRDGLAGEMQF
TRBV13	TRBJ2-2	ASSLVGALDTGELF
TRBV7-9	TRBJ1-1	SSSLVGLEAF
TRBV5-1	TRBJ2-6	ASSLVSGANVLT